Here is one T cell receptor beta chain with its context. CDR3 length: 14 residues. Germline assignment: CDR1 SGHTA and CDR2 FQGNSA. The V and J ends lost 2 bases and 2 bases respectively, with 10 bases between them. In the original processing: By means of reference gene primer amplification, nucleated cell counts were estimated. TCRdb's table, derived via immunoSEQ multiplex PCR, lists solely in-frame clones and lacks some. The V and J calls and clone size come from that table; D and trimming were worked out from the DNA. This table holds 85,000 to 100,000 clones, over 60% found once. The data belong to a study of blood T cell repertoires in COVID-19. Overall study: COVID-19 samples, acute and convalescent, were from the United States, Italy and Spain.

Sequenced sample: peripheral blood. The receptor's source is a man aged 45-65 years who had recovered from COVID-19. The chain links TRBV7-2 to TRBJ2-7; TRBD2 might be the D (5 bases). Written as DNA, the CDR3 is TGTGCCAGCAGCTTAACGGCGGGCCCCTACGAGCAGTACTTC. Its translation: CASSLTAGPYEQYF.